The clone carrying this T cell receptor beta chain was detected once. Using immunoSEQ multiplex PCR, the repertoire was profiled, and TCRdb retains in-frame clones only, with some absent. The top ten hold under 7% of the sample, which has some 140,000 clones, 84% seen once. The sample is drawn from a study of blood T cell repertoires in COVID-19. The sequence derives from a man aged 40-55 years with acute COVID-19. Sequenced material: PBMCs or T cells enriched from blood (not recorded which).

CDR3 nucleotides: TGTGCCAGCAGCGTAGACTCAGGGGGGACTAATGAAAAACTGTTTTTT. Protein sequence: CASSVDSGGTNEKLFF. This chain links TRBV9 with TRBJ1-4; 7 bases are shared with TRBD1. V was pared by 0 bases and J by 2 bases, with 4 bases of the junction left unmatched. The CDR3 contains 16 residues. Germline CDR1 reads SGDLS; CDR2 reads YYNGEE.